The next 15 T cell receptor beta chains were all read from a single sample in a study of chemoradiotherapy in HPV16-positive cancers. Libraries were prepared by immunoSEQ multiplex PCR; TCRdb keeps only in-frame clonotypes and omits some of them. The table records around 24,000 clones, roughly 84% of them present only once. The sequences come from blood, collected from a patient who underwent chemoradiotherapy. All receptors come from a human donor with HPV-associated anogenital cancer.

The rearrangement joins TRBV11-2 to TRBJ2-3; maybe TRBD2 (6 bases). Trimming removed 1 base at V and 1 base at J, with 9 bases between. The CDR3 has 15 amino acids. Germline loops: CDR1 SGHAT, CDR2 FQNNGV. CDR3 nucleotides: TGTGCCAGCAGCTTAGGGGCTAGCGGCACAGATACGCAGTATTTT. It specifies CASSLGASGTDTQYF.

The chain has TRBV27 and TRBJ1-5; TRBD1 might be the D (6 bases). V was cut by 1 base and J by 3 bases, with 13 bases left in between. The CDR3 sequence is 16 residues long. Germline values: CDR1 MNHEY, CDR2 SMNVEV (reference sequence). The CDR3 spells CASSLLGGDPNQPQHF. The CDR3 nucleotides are TGTGCCAGCAGTTTATTAGGGGGGGACCCCAATCAGCCCCAGCATTTT.

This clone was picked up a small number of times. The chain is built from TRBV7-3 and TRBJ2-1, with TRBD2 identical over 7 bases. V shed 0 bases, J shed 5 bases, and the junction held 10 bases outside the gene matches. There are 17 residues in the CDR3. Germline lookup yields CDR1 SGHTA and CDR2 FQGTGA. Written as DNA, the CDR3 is TGTGCCAGCAGCTTAACCACTACCAGCGGGACCAACAATGAGCAGTTCTTC. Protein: CASSLTTTSGTNNEQFF.

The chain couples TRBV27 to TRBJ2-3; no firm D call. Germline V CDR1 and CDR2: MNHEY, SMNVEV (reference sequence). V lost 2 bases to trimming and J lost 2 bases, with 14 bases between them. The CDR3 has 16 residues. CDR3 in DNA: TGTGCCAGCAGTTTAGCTGGGAAGGGTTTCACAGATACGCAGTATTTT. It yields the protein CASSLAGKGFTDTQYF.

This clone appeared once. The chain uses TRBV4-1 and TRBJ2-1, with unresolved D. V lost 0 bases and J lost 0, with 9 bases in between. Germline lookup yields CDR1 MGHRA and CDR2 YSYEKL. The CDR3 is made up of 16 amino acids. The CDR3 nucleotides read TGCGCCAGCAGCCAAGAATCAGGTTACTCCTACAATGAGCAGTTCTTC. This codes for CASSQESGYSYNEQFF.

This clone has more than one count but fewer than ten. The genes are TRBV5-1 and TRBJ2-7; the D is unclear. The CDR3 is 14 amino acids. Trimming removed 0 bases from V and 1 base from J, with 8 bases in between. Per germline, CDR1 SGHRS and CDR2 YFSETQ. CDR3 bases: TGCGCCAGCAGCTTGGGGGCGAGGTCCTACGAGCAGTACTTC. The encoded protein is CASSLGARSYEQYF.

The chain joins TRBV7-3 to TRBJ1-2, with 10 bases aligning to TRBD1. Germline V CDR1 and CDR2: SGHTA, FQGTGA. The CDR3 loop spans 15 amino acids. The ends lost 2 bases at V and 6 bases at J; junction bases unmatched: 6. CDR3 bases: TGTGCCAGCAGCTTACAAGGGACAGGGGATGATGGCTACACCTTC. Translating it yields CASSLQGTGDDGYTF.

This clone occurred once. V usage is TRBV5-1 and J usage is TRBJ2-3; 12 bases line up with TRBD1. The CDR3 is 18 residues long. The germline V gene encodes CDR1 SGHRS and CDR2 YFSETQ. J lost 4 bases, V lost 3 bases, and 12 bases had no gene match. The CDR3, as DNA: TGCGCCAGCAGCTGGGGACAGGGGGCTGCGGTACGGGCAGATACGCAGTATTTT. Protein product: CASSWGQGAAVRADTQYF. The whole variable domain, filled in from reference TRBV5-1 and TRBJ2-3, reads KAGVTQTPRYLIKTRGQQVTLSCSPISGHRSVSWYQQTPGQGLQFLFEYFSETQRNKGNFPGRFSGRQFSNSRSEMNVSTLELGDSALYLCASSWGQGAAVRADTQYFGPGTRLTVL.

The CDR3 here is CASSESSSTDTQYF. CDR3 nucleotides: TGCGCCAGCAGTGAGTCGTCTAGCACAGATACGCAGTATTTT. The V gene is TRBV10-1, the J gene TRBJ2-3; the D is unclear. This CDR3 contains 14 residues. Deletions cut 0 bases from V and 0 bases from J, with 4 bases between. Per the germline V gene, CDR1 is WNHNN and CDR2 is SYGVQD (reference sequence).

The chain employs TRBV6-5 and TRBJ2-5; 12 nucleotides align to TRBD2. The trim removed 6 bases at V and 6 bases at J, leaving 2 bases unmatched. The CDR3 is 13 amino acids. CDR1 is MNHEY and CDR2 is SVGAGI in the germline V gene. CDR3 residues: CASRGLAGQTQYF. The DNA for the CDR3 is TGTGCCAGCAGAGGACTAGCGGGGCAGACCCAGTACTTC.

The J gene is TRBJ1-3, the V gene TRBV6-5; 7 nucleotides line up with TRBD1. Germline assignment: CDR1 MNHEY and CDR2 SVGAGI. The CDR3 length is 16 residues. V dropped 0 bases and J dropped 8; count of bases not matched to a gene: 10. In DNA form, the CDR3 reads TGTGCCAGCAGTTACTCCGGGACAGCCCCTGTGGACACCATATATTTT. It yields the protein CASSYSGTAPVDTIYF.

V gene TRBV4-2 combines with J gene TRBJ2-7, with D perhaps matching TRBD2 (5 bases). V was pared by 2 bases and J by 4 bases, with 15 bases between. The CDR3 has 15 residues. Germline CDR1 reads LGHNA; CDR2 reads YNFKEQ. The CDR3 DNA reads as TGTGCCAGCAGCCAACCGGGATATAACGTTTACGAGCAGTACTTC. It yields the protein CASSQPGYNVYEQYF.

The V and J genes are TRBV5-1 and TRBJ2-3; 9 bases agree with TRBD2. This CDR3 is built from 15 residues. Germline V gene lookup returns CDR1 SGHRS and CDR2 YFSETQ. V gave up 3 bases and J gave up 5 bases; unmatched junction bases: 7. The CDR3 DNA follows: TGCGCCAGCAGCTCAGAGCGGGGGGCGGGAGATACGCAGTATTTT. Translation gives CASSSERGAGDTQYF.

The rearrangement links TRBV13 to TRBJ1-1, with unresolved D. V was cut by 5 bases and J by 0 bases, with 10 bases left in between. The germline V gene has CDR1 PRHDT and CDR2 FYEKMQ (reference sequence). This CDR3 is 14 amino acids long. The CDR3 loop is CASSLDPMNTEAFF. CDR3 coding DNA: TGTGCCAGCAGCCTGGACCCGATGAACACTGAAGCTTTCTTT. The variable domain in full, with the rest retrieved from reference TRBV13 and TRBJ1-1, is AAGVIQSPRHLIKEKRETATLKCYPIPRHDTVYWYQQGPGQDPQFLISFYEKMQSDKGSIPDRFSAQQFSDYHSELNMSSLELGDSALYFCASSLDPMNTEAFFGQGTRLTVV.

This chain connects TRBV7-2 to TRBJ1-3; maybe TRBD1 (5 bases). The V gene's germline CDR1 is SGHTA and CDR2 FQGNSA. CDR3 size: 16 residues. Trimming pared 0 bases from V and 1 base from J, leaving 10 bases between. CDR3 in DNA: TGTGCCAGCAGCTTAGCGGGGGGTGGATCTGGAAACACCATATATTTT. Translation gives CASSLAGGGSGNTIYF.